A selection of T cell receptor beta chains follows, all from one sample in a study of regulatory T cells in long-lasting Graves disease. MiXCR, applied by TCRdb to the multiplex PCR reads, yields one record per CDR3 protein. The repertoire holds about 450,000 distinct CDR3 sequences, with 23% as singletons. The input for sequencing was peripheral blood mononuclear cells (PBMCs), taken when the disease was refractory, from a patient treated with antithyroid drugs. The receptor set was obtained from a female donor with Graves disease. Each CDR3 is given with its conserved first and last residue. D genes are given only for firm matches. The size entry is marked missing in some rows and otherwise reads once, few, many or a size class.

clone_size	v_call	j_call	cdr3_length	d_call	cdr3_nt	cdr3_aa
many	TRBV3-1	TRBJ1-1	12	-	TGTGCCAGCAGCCAAGCTGGCGATGAAGCTTTCTTT	CASSQAGDEAFF
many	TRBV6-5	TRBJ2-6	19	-	TGTGCCAGCAGTTACGTGGAGGGGGCTCCCCAATCTGGGGCCAACGTCCTGACTTTC	CASSYVEGAPQSGANVLTF
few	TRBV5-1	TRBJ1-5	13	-	TGCGCCAGCAGCTTGAACCGGGAACAGCCCCAGCATTTT	CASSLNREQPQHF
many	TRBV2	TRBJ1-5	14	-	TGTGCCAGCATGACGGACGGAAGCAATCAGCCCCAGCATTTT	CASMTDGSNQPQHF
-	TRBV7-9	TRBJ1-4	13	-	TGTGCCAGCAGCTTAGTAGGGGGGCCGGGTCCCTCTTTT	CASSLVGGPGPSF
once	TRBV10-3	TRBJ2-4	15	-	TGTGCCACCAGTGAGTCAGGCGGGACGGAGGACATTCAGTACTTC	CATSESGGTEDIQYF
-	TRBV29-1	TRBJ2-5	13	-	TGCAGCGTTGCCTCCCCAGGTCGAGAGACCCAGTACTTC	CSVASPGRETQYF
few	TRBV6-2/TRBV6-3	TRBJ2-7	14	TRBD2	TGTGCCAGCAGTTACATAGCGGGAGCTTACGAGCAGTACTTC	CASSYIAGAYEQYF
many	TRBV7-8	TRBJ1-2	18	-	TGTGCCAGCAGCATAAGCAGCTTAGCGACAGGAGGAGGATATGGCTACACCTTC	CASSISSLATGGGYGYTF
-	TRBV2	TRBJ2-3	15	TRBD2	TGTGCCAGCAGAGGGACTAGCGGGGGCACAGATACGCAGTATTTT	CASRGTSGGTDTQYF
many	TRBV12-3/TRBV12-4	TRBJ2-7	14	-	TGTGCCAGCAGTTTCGGGGGAAACCTCTACGAGCAGTACTTC	CASSFGGNLYEQYF
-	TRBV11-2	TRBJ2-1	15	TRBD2	TGTGCCAGCAGTTCGACTAGCGGGAGGGGCAATGAGCAGTTCTTC	CASSSTSGRGNEQFF
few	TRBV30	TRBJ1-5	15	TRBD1	TGTGCCTGGAGTAAGGGGGCGTCGGGCAATCAGCCCCAGCATTTT	CAWSKGASGNQPQHF
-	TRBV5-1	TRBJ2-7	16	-	TGCGCCAGCAGCTTGGAGGCAGCTTCATCATCCTACGAGCAGTACTTC	CASSLEAASSSYEQYF
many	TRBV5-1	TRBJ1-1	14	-	TGCGCCAGCAGCTTGGCCAACCTGAACACTGAAGCTTTCTTT	CASSLANLNTEAFF
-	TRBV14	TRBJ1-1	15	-	TGTGCCAGCAGCACCCCGGAAGGGAGGCTCGCTGAAGCTTTCTTT	CASSTPEGRLAEAFF
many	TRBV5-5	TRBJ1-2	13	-	TGTGCCAGCAGCGCCAGGGTGGCCGCCGGCTACACCTTC	CASSARVAAGYTF
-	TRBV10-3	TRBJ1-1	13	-	TGTGCCATCAGATCTGTCGTGAACACTGAAGCTTTCTTT	CAIRSVVNTEAFF
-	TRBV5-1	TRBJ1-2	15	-	TGCGCCAGCAGCTTGGGGTCGGACGTCCGGGGCGGCTACACCTTC	CASSLGSDVRGGYTF
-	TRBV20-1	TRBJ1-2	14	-	TGCAGTGCTAGGGGGGGCCCCCAACTCTATGGCTACACCTTC	CSARGGPQLYGYTF
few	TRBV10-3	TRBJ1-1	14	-	TGTGCCATCAGTGCTGGCGGTAAGAACACTGAAGCTTTCTTT	CAISAGGKNTEAFF
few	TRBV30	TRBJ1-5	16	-	TGTGCCTGGAGTACCATCCGGGGGGTGAGCAATCAGCCCCAGCATTTT	CAWSTIRGVSNQPQHF
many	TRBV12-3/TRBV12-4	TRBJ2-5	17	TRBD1	TGTGCCAGCAGTCCAAGGACAGGGGCGACATCTGGAGAGACCCAGTACTTC	CASSPRTGATSGETQYF
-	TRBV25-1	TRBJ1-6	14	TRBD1	TGTGCCAGCAGTGTGACAGGGGGTAATTCACCCCTCCACTTT	CASSVTGGNSPLHF
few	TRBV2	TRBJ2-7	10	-	TGTGCCAGCCTGGCCGGACGGTGCTACTTC	CASLAGRCYF
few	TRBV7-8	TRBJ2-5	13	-	TGTGCCAGCAGCCGCGAGGGGCGTGGGACCCAGTACTTC	CASSREGRGTQYF
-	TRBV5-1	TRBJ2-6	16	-	TGCGCCAGCAGCCGAGCCGGGGGTGATGGGGCCAACGTCCTGACTTTC	CASSRAGGDGANVLTF
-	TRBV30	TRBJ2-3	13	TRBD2	TGTGCCTGGACTAGCGGGAGCACAGATACGCAGTATTTT	CAWTSGSTDTQYF
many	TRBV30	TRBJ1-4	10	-	TGTGCCTGGAGTAGTGAAAAACTGTTTTTT	CAWSSEKLFF
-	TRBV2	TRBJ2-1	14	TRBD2	TGTGCCAGGAAATCTAGCGGGAGAGGGAATGAGCAGTTCTTC	CARKSSGRGNEQFF
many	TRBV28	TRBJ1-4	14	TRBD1	TGTGCCAGCAGACCGGGACAGGGGTATGAAAAACTGTTTTTT	CASRPGQGYEKLFF
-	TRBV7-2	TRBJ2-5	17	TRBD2	TGTGCCAGCAGCCAAGATGGACTAGCGGGAGGTACAGAGACCCAGTACTTC	CASSQDGLAGGTETQYF
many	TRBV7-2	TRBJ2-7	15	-	TGTGCCAGCAGCTTAGTCTCGGGGGACGGCTACGAGCAGTACTTC	CASSLVSGDGYEQYF
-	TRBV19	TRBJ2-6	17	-	TGTGCCAGTATGGTCAGGGGGGGACTGTCTGGGGCCAACGTCCTGACTTTC	CASMVRGGLSGANVLTF
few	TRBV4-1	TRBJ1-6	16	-	TGCGCCAGCAGCCCTTGGAAGGTGGAGGGAGATTCACCCCTCCACTTT	CASSPWKVEGDSPLHF
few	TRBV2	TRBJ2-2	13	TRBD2	TGTGCCAGCAGCCGGGGACTAGCCGGGGAGCTGTTTTTT	CASSRGLAGELFF
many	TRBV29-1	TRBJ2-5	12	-	TGCAGCGTTGTGACTACCGGGGAGACCCAGTACTTC	CSVVTTGETQYF
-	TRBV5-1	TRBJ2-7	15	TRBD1	TGCGCCAGCAGCTTCGGCGGGACAGGAGTCACCGAGCAGTACTTC	CASSFGGTGVTEQYF
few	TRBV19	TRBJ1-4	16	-	TGTGCCAGTAGAGGGTTCCGGACGCCAGACGGTGAAAAACTGTTTTTT	CASRGFRTPDGEKLFF
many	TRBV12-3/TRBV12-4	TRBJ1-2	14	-	TGTGCCAGCAGTCTACACCTCTCTAACTATGGCTACACCTTC	CASSLHLSNYGYTF
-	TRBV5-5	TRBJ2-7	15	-	TGTGCCAGCAGCTTGGCCTGGGACCCAGCCTACGAGCAGTACTTC	CASSLAWDPAYEQYF
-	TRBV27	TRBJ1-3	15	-	TGTGCCAGCAGTTTATCGAGCAGCTCTGGAAACACCATATATTTT	CASSLSSSSGNTIYF